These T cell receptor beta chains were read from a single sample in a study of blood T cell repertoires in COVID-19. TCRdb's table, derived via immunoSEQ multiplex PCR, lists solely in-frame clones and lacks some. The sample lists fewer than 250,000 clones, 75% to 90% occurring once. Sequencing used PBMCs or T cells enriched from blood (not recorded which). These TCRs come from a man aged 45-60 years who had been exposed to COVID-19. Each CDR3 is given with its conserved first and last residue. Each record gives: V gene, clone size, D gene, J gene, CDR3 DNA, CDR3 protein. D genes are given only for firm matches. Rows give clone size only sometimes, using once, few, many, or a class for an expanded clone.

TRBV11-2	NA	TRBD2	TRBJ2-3	TGTGCCAGCAGCTCCCGACTAGCGGGAGAATGGGCAGATACGCAGTATTTT	CASSSRLAGEWADTQYF
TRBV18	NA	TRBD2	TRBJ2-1	TGTGCCAGCTCACCGATCGGGACTAGCGGGAGGGTCAAGTTCTTC	CASSPIGTSGRVKFF
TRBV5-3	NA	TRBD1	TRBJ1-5	TGTGCCAGAAGCCACCGGGACAGGGGTCTCCGGCCCCAGCATTTT	CARSHRDRGLRPQHF
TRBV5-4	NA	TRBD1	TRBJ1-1	TGTGCCAGCAGCTTAGGGGGCTTAGATGTAGAGGCTGAAGCTTTCTTT	CASSLGGLDVEAEAFF
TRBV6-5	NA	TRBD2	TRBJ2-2	TGTGCCAGCAGTAGCGGGACTTACACCGGGGAGCTGTTTTTT	CASSSGTYTGELFF
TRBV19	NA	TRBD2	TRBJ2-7	TGTGCCAGTAGTACCCGGACTAGCGGGGAGGGTTACGAGCAGTACTTC	CASSTRTSGEGYEQYF
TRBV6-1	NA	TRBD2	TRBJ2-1	TGTGCCAGCAGTGCCGGGACTAGCGGAAATTACAATGAGCAGTTCTTC	CASSAGTSGNYNEQFF
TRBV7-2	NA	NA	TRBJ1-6	TGTGCCAGCAGCTTAAAGGACAGCTCGACCGAGCCCCTCCACTTT	CASSLKDSSTEPLHF
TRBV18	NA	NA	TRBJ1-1	TGTGCCAGCTCACCTCAACAGGGATCCACTGAAGCTTTCTTT	CASSPQQGSTEAFF
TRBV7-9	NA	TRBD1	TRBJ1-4	TGTGCCAGCAGCCCGGGACAGGGAACTAATGAAAAACTGTTTTTT	CASSPGQGTNEKLFF
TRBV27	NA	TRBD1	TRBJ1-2	TGTGCCAGCAGTACACAGCCAATTCGACAGGGGAGGTCAGATGGCTACACCTTC	CASSTQPIRQGRSDGYTF
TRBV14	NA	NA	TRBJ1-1	TGTGCCAGCAGCCAAGAACGGGTGAACACTGAAGCTTTCTTT	CASSQERVNTEAFF
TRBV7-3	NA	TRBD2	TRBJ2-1	TGTGCCAGCAGCCCGCGGGGCGGGAGGGTTTATGAGCAGTTCTTC	CASSPRGGRVYEQFF
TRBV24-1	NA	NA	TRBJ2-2	TGTGCCACCAGTGATTTTTCCCCAACAGCCAAGCCGGGGTATACCGGGGAGCTGTTTTTT	CATSDFSPTAKPGYTGELFF
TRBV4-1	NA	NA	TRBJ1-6	TGCGCCAGCAGCCAAGATGGACAGAGAGATTCACCCCTCCACTTT	CASSQDGQRDSPLHF
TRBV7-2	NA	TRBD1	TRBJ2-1	TGTGCCAGCAGCTCGTGGGACAGCTACAATGAGCAGTTCTTC	CASSSWDSYNEQFF
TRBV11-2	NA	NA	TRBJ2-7	TGTGCCAGCAGCTTAGACCCAGGGGTTACCTACGAGCAGTACTTC	CASSLDPGVTYEQYF
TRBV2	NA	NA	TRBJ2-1	TGTGCCAGCACGGGATACAATGAGCAGTTCTTC	CASTGYNEQFF
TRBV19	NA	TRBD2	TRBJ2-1	TGTGCCAGTAGGGGACTAGCGGCTCTCGATGAGCAGTTCTTC	CASRGLAALDEQFF
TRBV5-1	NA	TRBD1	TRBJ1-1	TGCGCCAGCAGCTTGCAGGGACAGGGGAACACTGAAGCTTTCTTT	CASSLQGQGNTEAFF
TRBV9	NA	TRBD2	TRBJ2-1	TGTGCCAGCGGAGGGACTAATGCCTACAATGAGCAGTTCTTC	CASGGTNAYNEQFF
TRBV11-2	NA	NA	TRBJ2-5	TGTGCCAGCAGCCGAGTACAGGGCCGCTCTAAGACCCAGTACTTC	CASSRVQGRSKTQYF
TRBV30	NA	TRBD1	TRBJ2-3	TGTGCCTGGGGGACAGGGGGCACAGATACGCAGTATTTT	CAWGTGGTDTQYF
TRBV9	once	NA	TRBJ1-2	TGTGCCAGCAGCGTAGGAGGGCGCGCTAACTATGGCTACACCTTC	CASSVGGRANYGYTF
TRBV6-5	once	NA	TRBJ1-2	TGTGCCAGCAGTTCCTCCTTTAAAGGCTACACCTTC	CASSSSFKGYTF
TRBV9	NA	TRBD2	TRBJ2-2	TGTGCCAGCAGCGCGACTAGCGGGAGATTAAGCGGGGAGCTGTTTTTT	CASSATSGRLSGELFF
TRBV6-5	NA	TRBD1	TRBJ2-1	TGTGCCAGCTCGGGACAGGGTAGGATTTTCGATGAGCAGTTCTTC	CASSGQGRIFDEQFF
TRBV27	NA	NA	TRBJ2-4	TGTGCCAGCAGCCGCCCAGCGGTGGATAAAAACATTCAGTACTTC	CASSRPAVDKNIQYF
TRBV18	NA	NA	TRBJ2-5	TGTGCCAGCTCACCAGCAGGGTGGGCCCAAGAGACCCAGTACTTC	CASSPAGWAQETQYF
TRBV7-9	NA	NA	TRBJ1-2	TGTGCCAGCGTCGCGGAGAATAACTATGGCTACACCTTC	CASVAENNYGYTF
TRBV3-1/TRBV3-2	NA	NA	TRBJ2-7	TGTGCCAGCAGCCAACCAAACCCGGGACACCTCTACGAGCAGTACTTC	CASSQPNPGHLYEQYF
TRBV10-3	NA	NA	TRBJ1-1	TGTGCCATCGGGAGTAGCACTGAAGCTTTCTTT	CAIGSSTEAFF
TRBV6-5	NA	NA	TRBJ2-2	TGTGCCAGCACCCAGGGGCCGAACACCGGGGAGCTGTTTTTT	CASTQGPNTGELFF
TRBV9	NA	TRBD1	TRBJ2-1	TGTGCCAGCAGCGTAGAGGGACAGGAAAACAATGAGCAGTTCTTC	CASSVEGQENNEQFF
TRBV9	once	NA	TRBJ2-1	TGTGCCAGCAGCGGAAACAGGGCAGGCAATGAGCAGTTCTTC	CASSGNRAGNEQFF
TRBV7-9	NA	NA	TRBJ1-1	TGTGCCAGCAGCTTAGGGGGAGTCTGGAACACTGAAGCTTTCTTT	CASSLGGVWNTEAFF
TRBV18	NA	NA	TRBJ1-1	TGTGCCAGCTCACCTTTAGGAGGTGTATCGGACACTGAAGCTTTCTTT	CASSPLGGVSDTEAFF
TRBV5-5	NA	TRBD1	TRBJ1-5	TGTGCCAGCAGCTTGGATGTGGTGCGGCAGGGGGCCCTTCAGCCCCAGCATTTT	CASSLDVVRQGALQPQHF
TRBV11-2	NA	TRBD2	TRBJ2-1	TGTGCCACTCAAGCTAGCGGGAGCTCCTACAATGAGCAGTTCTTC	CATQASGSSYNEQFF
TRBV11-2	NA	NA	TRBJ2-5	TGTGCCAGCAGCGGGCCCGGAGGAAAGACCCAGTACTTC	CASSGPGGKTQYF
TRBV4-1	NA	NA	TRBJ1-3	TGCGCCAGCAGGAGGACAGAAGCATCTGGAAACACCATATATTTT	CASRRTEASGNTIYF
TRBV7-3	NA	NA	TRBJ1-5	TGTGCCAGCAGCTTCCTCGACGGGGGGTACCAGCATTTT	CASSFLDGGYQHF
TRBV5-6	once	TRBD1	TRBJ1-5	TGTGCCAGCACTAGGAGAGGGACAGGGTTACCAAATAGCAATCAGCCCCAGCATTTT	CASTRRGTGLPNSNQPQHF
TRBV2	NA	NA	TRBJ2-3	TGTGCCAGCAGCGCAGAAGGCGGGGTTACTGTACATACGCAGTATTTT	CASSAEGGVTVHTQYF
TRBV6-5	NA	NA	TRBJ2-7	TGTGCCAGCAGCATTGGACTCTCCTACGAGCAGTACTTC	CASSIGLSYEQYF